What follows are 18 T cell receptor beta chains derived from one specimen sequenced in a study of early T cells in non-severe SARS-CoV-2 infection. MiXCR, run by TCRdb on the 5' RACE reads, gives a single entry per CDR3 protein. This sample has tens of thousands of distinct CDR3 sequences, with over 9.5% found just once. Sample: whole blood. Every receptor here comes from an adult who was a healthcare worker with PCR-confirmed SARS-CoV-2 infection or an uninfected control (not recorded which).

This clonotype occurred a few times. The V and J genes are TRBV9 and TRBJ2-5; the D gene is possibly TRBD2 (5 bases). Trimming cost V 4 bases and J 5 bases, with 12 bases left between them. Germline V CDR1 and CDR2: SGDLS, YYNGEE. This CDR3 has 13 amino acids. The CDR3 DNA sequence: TGTGCCAGCAGCCCCTCTAGAGGGGAGACCCAGTACTTC. Translating it yields CASSPSRGETQYF. Combining the CDR3 with reference TRBV9 and TRBJ2-5 gives the whole variable domain DSGVTQTPKHLITATGQRVTLRCSPRSGDLSVYWYQQSLDQGLQFLIQYYNGEERAKGNILERFSAQQFPDLHSELNLSSLELGDSALYFCASSPSRGETQYFGPGTRLLVL.

As DNA, the CDR3 is TGCAGCGTTGAGGCAGGACGGGCGAAGCGAGATACGCAGTATTTT. This sequence encodes CSVEAGRAKRDTQYF. The chain combines TRBV29-1 with TRBJ2-3; no definite D call. The V gene lost 3 bases and the J gene lost 5 bases, with 18 bases spanning the gap. From germline, CDR1 is SQVTM and CDR2 ANQGSEA. The CDR3 is 15 residues long.

V is TRBV5-6 and J is TRBJ2-1; 11 nucleotides align to TRBD2. The length of the CDR3 is 15 residues. V gave up 4 bases and J gave up 5 bases; unmatched junction bases: 5. Germline values: CDR1 SGHDT, CDR2 YYEEEE. The CDR3: CASSRGTSGNNEQFF. The CDR3 DNA reads as TGTGCCAGCAGCCGGGGGACTAGCGGCAACAATGAGCAGTTCTTC.

This clonotype came up a few times. The genes are TRBV19 and TRBJ2-2; D might be TRBD2 (5 bases). From germline, CDR1 is LNHDA and CDR2 SQIVND (reference sequence). V gave up 3 bases and J gave up 0 bases, with 11 bases separating them. This CDR3 region has 16 residues. The CDR3 nucleotides are TGTGCCAGTAGTATTAGTGGGAGATCGAACACCGGGGAGCTGTTTTTT. Protein sequence: CASSISGRSNTGELFF.

The CDR3 sequence is CASRSRTGVGTDTQYF. CDR3 in DNA: TGTGCCAGCAGGTCCAGGACAGGGGTTGGAACAGATACGCAGTATTTT. The chain couples TRBV7-8 to TRBJ2-3; 9 bases agree with TRBD1. The length of the CDR3 is 16 residues. V was clipped by 6 bases and J by 3 bases; unmatched bases: 10. CDR1 is SGHVS and CDR2 is FQNEAQ in the germline V gene.

Ten or more counts support this clonotype. The chain joins TRBV19 to TRBJ2-7; 10 bases are a match to TRBD1. The V segment lost 3 bases and the J segment 4 bases; nucleotides outside the gene matches: 6. Germline CDR1 is LNHDA and CDR2 is SQIVND (reference sequence). The CDR3 has 15 amino acids. The CDR3 DNA follows: TGTGCCAGTAGTATTCGACAGGGGGCGCCTTACGAGCAGTACTTC. Translated: CASSIRQGAPYEQYF.

The sample holds many counts of this clonotype. The gene calls are TRBV6-5 and TRBJ2-3; TRBD2 matches 7 bases. The CDR3 has 13 amino acids. The V and J ends lost 8 bases and 1 base, in that order; junction bases with no gene match: 3. Germline V lookup: CDR1 MNHEY, CDR2 SVGAGI. The CDR3 sequence is CASRLAGTDTQYF. In DNA form, the CDR3 reads TGTGCCAGCCGTCTAGCGGGCACAGATACGCAGTATTTT.

This clonotype was found many times. This chain connects TRBV29-1 to TRBJ2-3; D may match TRBD1 or TRBD2 (5 bases each). V lost 3 bases and J 0 bases, leaving 10 bases between the germline ends. Germline V lookup: CDR1 SQVTM, CDR2 ANQGSEA. The CDR3 spans 14 residues. DNA for the CDR3: TGCAGCGTTGACTGGGGCGGGAGCACAGATACGCAGTATTTT. The encoded protein is CSVDWGGSTDTQYF.

This clonotype showed up just a few times. V is TRBV29-1 and J is TRBJ1-2; 7 bases map to TRBD1. The CDR3 contains 14 residues. In germline, CDR1 is SQVTM, CDR2 ANQGSEA. Losses at the gene ends were 6 bases for V and 8 bases for J; bases not matched to a gene: 15. The CDR3 here is CSVASGGPAVGYTF. The CDR3 DNA follows: TGCAGCGTAGCCTCAGGGGGACCCGCCGTCGGCTACACCTTC.

This clonotype came up many times. The J gene is TRBJ2-5, the V gene TRBV4-1; 7 bases line up with TRBD1. Trimming removed 3 bases from V and 5 bases from J; junction bases left unmatched: 6. The CDR3 length is 14 residues. CDR1 MGHRA and CDR2 YSYEKL come from the germline V gene. CDR3 nucleotides: TGCGCCAGCAGCCAGACGGACAGGAAGGAGACCCAGTACTTC. Translating gives CASSQTDRKETQYF.

This clonotype showed up just a few times. This sequence joins TRBV20-1 and TRBJ2-7; TRBD2 matches 9 bases. V shed 3 bases and J 4 bases; nucleotides not matched to a gene: 16. Germline CDR1 is DFQATT and CDR2 is SNEGSKA (reference sequence). This CDR3 region has 17 residues. CDR3 sequence: CSASGWGLVTSGYEQYF. Here the CDR3 DNA reads TGCAGTGCTAGTGGGTGGGGACTAGTGACTAGCGGATACGAGCAGTACTTC.

This sequence joins TRBV29-1 and TRBJ2-6; D call uncertain. This CDR3 spans 12 amino acids. With 6 bases removed from V and 0 bases from J, the gap between germline ends came to 3 bases. The germline CDR1 and CDR2 sequences are SQVTM and ANQGSEA. The CDR3, as DNA: TGCAGCGTCCGCTCTGGGGCCAACGTCCTGACTTTC. Its translation: CSVRSGANVLTF. Supplemented by reference TRBV29-1 and TRBJ2-6, the full variable domain reads SAVISQKPSRDICQRGTSLTIQCQVDSQVTMMFWYRQQPGQSLTLIATANQGSEATYESGFVIDKFPISRPNLTFSTLTVSNMSPEDSSIYLCSVRSGANVLTFGAGSRLTVL.

This clonotype showed up many times. The chain is built from TRBV6-6 and TRBJ2-5; perhaps TRBD1 as D (5 bases). Trimming took 2 bases from V and 2 from J, leaving 9 bases between them. Germline values: CDR1 MNHNY, CDR2 SVGAGI (reference sequence). CDR3 length equals 14 residues. The CDR3 DNA reads as TGTGCCAGCAGTTACGGGGCGGAGCAAGAGACCCAGTACTTC. Translation gives CASSYGAEQETQYF.

This clonotype occurred many times. V gene TRBV9 combines with J gene TRBJ1-1, with D possibly matching TRBD1 (5 bases). The germline V and J ends were trimmed by 3 bases and 7 bases, with 13 bases remaining between them. The germline CDR1 and CDR2 sequences are SGDLS and YYNGEE. The CDR3 covers 13 residues. In nucleotides, the CDR3 is TGTGCCAGCAGCGCGGGGGTGGAGGGTGAAGCTTTCTTT. This sequence encodes CASSAGVEGEAFF.

The V gene is TRBV9, the J gene TRBJ2-4, with TRBD1 matching 8 bases. V dropped 4 bases and J dropped 0; count of bases not matched to a gene: 6. From germline, CDR1 is SGDLS and CDR2 YYNGEE. CDR3 length: 16 residues. The CDR3 bases are TGTGCCAGCAGCCCCAGGGGGCGGGAAGCCAAAAACATTCAGTACTTC. Translated: CASSPRGREAKNIQYF.

This rearrangement joins TRBV7-3 to TRBJ2-6; D not certain. Between the trimmed V and J ends, which lost 10 bases and 0 bases, there was a span of 10 bases. In germline, CDR1 is SGHTA, CDR2 FQGTGA. This CDR3 comprises 14 residues. CDR3 sequence (DNA): TGTGCCACCGCTTCGGGCTCTGGGGCCAACGTCCTGACTTTC. It yields the protein CATASGSGANVLTF.

The chain is built from TRBV11-2 and TRBJ2-3, with D perhaps matching TRBD2 (6 bases). CDR1 and CDR2 from the germline V gene are SGHAT and FQNNGV. Trimming stripped 5 bases from V and 4 bases from J, with 16 bases between. The CDR3 extends over 15 amino acids. CDR3 DNA: TGTGCCAGCAGCCCCGGGGCCGCGGGGCCAGATACGCAGTATTTT. This translates into CASSPGAAGPDTQYF.

This clonotype was detected many times. This chain connects TRBV18 to TRBJ2-3; D not resolved. CDR3 size: 16 residues. Germline CDR1 and CDR2: KGHSH and LQKENI. V lost 2 bases and J lost 0, with 12 bases in between. Written as DNA, the CDR3 is TGTGCCAGCTCACCAGGTACCACTTCTAGCACAGATACGCAGTATTTT. It encodes CASSPGTTSSTDTQYF.